The text below deals with one T cell receptor beta chain. Then a second PCR, running roughly 7 to 12 cycles, was carried out with a sample-barcoded 5' primer and a J-beta primer mix. TCRdb ran MiXCR on the 5' RACE reads and lists one entry per CDR3 protein. The table includes hundreds of thousands of distinct CDR3 sequences, approximately 59% detected once. The data were obtained in a study of blood T cells in healthy people across ages. The sample providers were healthy Caucasian people from Russia, aged about 6 to 95. The sequenced sample consisted of blood. The source of this sequence is a man between 25 and 39 years old in good health.

The chain's CDR3 is CASSLAGETCNEQFF. The CDR3 DNA sequence: TGCGCCAGCAGCTTGGCCGGGGAAACCTGCAATGAGCAGTTCTTC. This chain uses TRBV5-1 with TRBJ2-1, with a possible D match to TRBD2 (5 bases). The CDR3 consists of 15 residues. Germline V gives CDR1 SGHRS, CDR2 YFSETQ. V was clipped by 0 bases and J by 6 bases, with 13 bases between them.